The 25 T cell receptor beta chains presented below share a single source sample, sequenced in a study of CD8 T cells in Susac syndrome. After extraction with the RNeasy kit, about 0.5 to 1 ug of the RNA was reverse transcribed using random hexamers. TCRdb processed the immunoSEQ multiplex PCR reads anew with MiXCR; each CDR3 protein has one entry. The sample gives some 150,000 distinct CDR3 sequences, roughly 96% of which show up once; 0.16% is in the top ten. The sample consisted of CD4+ T cells from PBMCs. Receptor source: a human donor with Susac syndrome.

The rearrangement uses TRBV18 and TRBJ2-7; no reliable D call. The CDR3 consists of 12 residues. Germline CDR1 reads KGHSH; CDR2 reads LQKENI. V was pared by 1 base and J by 6 bases, with 7 bases between. The CDR3 DNA is TGTGCCAGCTCACCACGGAACGGCGAGCAGTACTTC. It yields the protein CASSPRNGEQYF.

V is TRBV7-8 and J is TRBJ1-2; 11 nucleotides agree with TRBD1. Germline assignment: CDR1 SGHVS and CDR2 FQNEAQ. V shed 5 bases, J shed 6 bases, and the junction held 8 bases outside the gene matches. The CDR3 loop spans 15 amino acids. The CDR3 loop reads CASSTRTGGVDGYTF. CDR3 nucleotides: TGTGCCAGCAGCACAAGGACAGGGGGCGTCGATGGCTACACCTTC.

The chain employs TRBV12-3 or TRBV12-4 and TRBJ1-2, with D maybe TRBD1 (5 bases). The CDR3 sequence is 12 residues long. V lost 4 bases to trimming and J lost 4 bases, with 7 bases between them. CDR3 sequence: CASSSTVYGYTF. CDR3 sequence (DNA): TGTGCCAGCAGTTCGACAGTCTATGGCTACACCTTC.

The chain uses TRBV29-1 and TRBJ2-5; D is ambiguous. CDR3 size: 14 residues. Deletions cut 0 bases from V and 3 bases from J, with 11 bases between. CDR1 is SQVTM and CDR2 is ANQGSEA in the germline V gene. The CDR3 bases are TGCAGCGTTGAAGATTTACTCCTAAAAGAGACCCAGTACTTC. It codes for CSVEDLLLKETQYF.

The chain links TRBV6-5 to TRBJ2-1, with a weak D call TRBD1 (6 bases). CDR3 size: 17 residues. CDR1 MNHEY and CDR2 SVGAGI come from the germline V gene. Trimming removed 5 bases at V and 7 bases at J, with 24 bases between. In DNA, the CDR3 is TGTGCCAGCAGTCACCCGAAGGGCAGGGGTGATTTGAATGAGCAGTTCTTC. Its protein product is CASSHPKGRGDLNEQFF.

The CDR3 sequence: CASSPLGGTQYF. CDR3 nucleotides: TGTGCCAGCAGCCCTCTCGGCGGGACCCAGTACTTC. The chain combines TRBV3-1 with TRBJ2-5; D is unclear. The CDR3 is 12 amino acids. The V gene's germline CDR1 is LGHDT and CDR2 YNNKEL (reference sequence). V was shortened by 4 bases and J by 7 bases, with 10 bases between the two germline ends.

This sequence joins TRBV2 and TRBJ2-7; a weak D match, TRBD2 (5 bases). Trimming shortened V by 7 bases and J by 7 bases, and 17 bases separated the two germline ends. The length of the CDR3 is 13 residues. Looked up from germline, CDR1 is SNHLY and CDR2 is FYNNEI. The CDR3 nucleotides are TGTGCCAGCACCTCCTCGGCCACGGGGGAGCAGTACTTC. Translation: CASTSSATGEQYF.

The chain joins TRBV11-1 to TRBJ2-7, with 9 positions matching TRBD1. Germline trimming cut 5 bases from V and 4 bases from J; bases unmatched to any gene: 9. The CDR3 runs 15 residues. In germline, CDR1 is SGHAT, CDR2 FQDESV (reference sequence). CDR3: CASSTSGTGPYEQYF. CDR3 coding DNA: TGTGCCAGCAGCACCTCCGGGACAGGGCCGTACGAGCAGTACTTC.

The gene calls are TRBV4-1 and TRBJ1-2; unclear D gene. CDR1 is MGHRA and CDR2 is YSYEKL in the germline V gene. The CDR3 runs to 15 residues. V was clipped by 0 bases and J by 8 bases, with 16 bases between them. CDR3: CASSQDGQVIGGYTF. DNA of the CDR3: TGCGCCAGCAGCCAAGATGGTCAGGTTATCGGCGGCTACACCTTC.

The chain uses TRBV24-1 and TRBJ2-2; D ambiguous. Germline lookup yields CDR1 KGHDR and CDR2 SFDVKD. The germline V and J ends were trimmed by 4 bases and 6 bases, with 8 bases remaining between them. There are 13 residues in the CDR3. The CDR3 here is CATSEQVPGELFF. The CDR3 DNA is TGTGCCACCAGTGAGCAGGTTCCCGGGGAGCTGTTTTTT.

The rearrangement uses TRBV20-1 and TRBJ2-6; unclear D gene. Trimming removed 5 bases at V and 3 bases at J, with 5 bases between. CDR3 length equals 12 residues. Looked up from germline, CDR1 is DFQATT and CDR2 is SNEGSKA (reference sequence). The DNA of the CDR3 is TGCAGTGCTTCTTATGGGGCCAACGTCCTGACTTTC. The encoded protein is CSASYGANVLTF.

The CDR3 region has the DNA TGTGCCAGCAGCCAAGTAGAGCTCCCCAATGAGCAGTTCTTC. This gives the protein CASSQVELPNEQFF. This sequence joins TRBV3-1 and TRBJ2-1; D gene ambiguous. Germline CDR1 LGHDT, CDR2 YNNKEL (reference sequence). The CDR3 has 14 amino acids. Trimming stripped 1 base from V and 6 bases from J, with 10 bases between.

This chain links TRBV2 with TRBJ1-5, with D perhaps matching TRBD1 (5 bases). Trimming pared 4 bases from V and 6 bases from J, leaving 13 bases between. Germline V gene data show CDR1 as SNHLY and CDR2 as FYNNEI. The CDR3 length is 14 residues. CDR3 in DNA: TGTGCCAGCAGTGGAGGGGCAGGGTCTCAGCCCCAGCATTTT. Its translation: CASSGGAGSQPQHF.

The chain combines TRBV5-1 with TRBJ1-2, with 7 bases identical to TRBD1. The CDR3 sequence is 15 residues long. Germline loops: CDR1 SGHRS, CDR2 YFSETQ. The trim removed 0 bases at V and 5 bases at J, leaving 7 bases unmatched. CDR3 in DNA: TGCGCCAGCAGCTTGGCTCCCACAGGGGAGTATGGCTACACCTTC. It yields the protein CASSLAPTGEYGYTF.

The V call is TRBV29-1, the J call TRBJ2-5; no clear D. Germline V lookup: CDR1 SQVTM, CDR2 ANQGSEA. V dropped 4 bases and J dropped 5 bases, with 23 bases sitting between them. The CDR3 runs to 16 residues. CDR3 loop: CSVAPNRRTGGETQYF. The DNA of the CDR3 is TGCAGCGTTGCGCCCAATCGACGGACGGGTGGGGAGACCCAGTACTTC. The variable domain in full, completed from reference TRBV29-1 and TRBJ2-5, reads SAVISQKPSRDICQRGTSLTIQCQVDSQVTMMFWYRQQPGQSLTLIATANQGSEATYESGFVIDKFPISRPNLTFSTLTVSNMSPEDSSIYLCSVAPNRRTGGETQYFGPGTRLLVL.

The table lists this clonotype with a few counts. The gene calls are TRBV18 and TRBJ1-4; D unresolved. V lost 3 bases to trimming and J lost 4 bases, with 0 bases between them. This CDR3 region has 11 residues. Germline lookup yields CDR1 KGHSH and CDR2 LQKENI. CDR3 amino acids: CASSPNEKLFF. The CDR3 coding sequence is TGTGCCAGCTCACCTAATGAAAAACTGTTTTTT. The full variable domain, completed using reference TRBV18 and TRBJ1-4, is NAGVMQNPRHLVRRRGQEARLRCSPMKGHSHVYWYRQLPEEGLKFMVYLQKENIIDESGMPKERFSAEFPKEGPSILRIQQVVRGDSAAYFCASSPNEKLFFGSGTQLSVL.

The genes are TRBV4-1 and TRBJ1-5; 9 nucleotides match TRBD1. This CDR3 spans 16 amino acids. Per germline, CDR1 MGHRA and CDR2 YSYEKL. J lost 2 bases, V lost 5 bases, and 7 bases had no gene match. The CDR3 coding sequence is TGCGCCAGCAGCTCGACAGGGGGGACGGGCAATCAGCCCCAGCATTTT. Its protein is CASSSTGGTGNQPQHF.

The sample holds one count of this clonotype. This chain joins TRBV12-5 and TRBJ2-5, with D perhaps matching TRBD2 (6 bases). The germline V gene has CDR1 LGHNT and CDR2 FRNRAP. This CDR3 spans 12 amino acids. CDR3 bases: TGTGCCGTATCGGAGGGAGAAGAGACCCAGTACTTC. It yields the protein CAVSEGEETQYF.

This clonotype was picked up a small number of times. The CDR3 reads CASSPGRNTGELFF. CDR3 DNA: TGTGCCAGCAGCCCCGGGCGTAACACCGGGGAGCTGTTTTTT. The chain joins TRBV14 to TRBJ2-2; D not certain. CDR3 length equals 14 residues. The germline CDR1 and CDR2 sequences are SGHDN and FVKESK. Between the trimmed V and J ends, which lost 4 bases and 2 bases, there was a span of 8 bases.

V and J are TRBV19 and TRBJ1-1; no definite D call. Germline-derived CDR1 and CDR2 are LNHDA and SQIVND (reference sequence). This CDR3 is built from 14 residues. With 3 bases removed from V and 0 bases from J, the gap between germline ends came to 8 bases. The CDR3 bases are TGTGCCAGTAGTATTGGGGAAATGAACACTGAAGCTTTCTTT. Translated: CASSIGEMNTEAFF.

The chain is built from TRBV6-4 and TRBJ2-5; either TRBD1 or TRBD2 may supply D (5 bases each). V lost 2 bases, J lost 4 bases, and 14 bases lay in between. This CDR3 is built from 15 residues. The V gene's germline CDR1 is MRHNA and CDR2 SNTAGT. The CDR3 DNA reads TGTGCCAGCAGTGACCGTGGGGGAACGGGAGAGACCCAGTACTTC. Its protein is CASSDRGGTGETQYF.

The V gene is TRBV2, the J gene TRBJ2-3, with TRBD1 matching 11 bases. The CDR3 loop spans 15 amino acids. Looked up from germline, CDR1 is SNHLY and CDR2 is FYNNEI. V trimming: 3 bases; J trimming: 5 bases; junction bases outside the gene matches: 4. DNA for the CDR3: TGTGCCAGCAGTGAGGACAGGGGGCGAAGAGATACGCAGTATTTT. Its translation is CASSEDRGRRDTQYF.

The V gene is TRBV14, the J gene TRBJ2-3, with D tentatively TRBD1 or TRBD2 (6 bases each). The germline V and J ends were trimmed by 4 bases and 11 bases, with 13 bases remaining between them. The CDR3 totals 12 residues. Germline V CDR1 and CDR2: SGHDN, FVKESK. The CDR3: CASSPEGGRQYF. CDR3 sequence (DNA): TGTGCCAGCAGCCCGGAGGGGGGTAGGCAGTATTTT.

CDR3 residues: CASSLWSVHSGANVLTF. CDR3 DNA: TGTGCCAGCAGCTTGTGGTCAGTTCACTCTGGGGCCAACGTCCTGACTTTC. The J gene is TRBJ2-6, the V gene TRBV5-4; no definite D call. V lost 1 base and J 0 bases, leaving 11 bases between the germline ends. The germline CDR1 and CDR2 sequences are SGHNT and YYREEE (reference sequence). The CDR3 totals 17 residues. Together with reference TRBV5-4 and TRBJ2-6, the CDR3 gives the full variable domain: ETGVTQSPTHLIKTRGQQVTLRCSSQSGHNTVSWYQQALGQGPQFIFQYYREEENGRGNFPPRFSGLQFPNYSSELNVNALELDDSALYLCASSLWSVHSGANVLTFGAGSRLTVL.

The chain employs TRBV4-1 and TRBJ1-3, with no clear D. The CDR3 sequence is 14 residues long. Trimming left V 1 base short and J 4 bases short, with 8 bases between. Germline V CDR1 and CDR2: MGHRA, YSYEKL. The CDR3 loop is CASSQGPSGNTIYF. In DNA, the CDR3 is TGCGCCAGCAGCCAAGGTCCTTCGGGAAACACCATATATTTT.